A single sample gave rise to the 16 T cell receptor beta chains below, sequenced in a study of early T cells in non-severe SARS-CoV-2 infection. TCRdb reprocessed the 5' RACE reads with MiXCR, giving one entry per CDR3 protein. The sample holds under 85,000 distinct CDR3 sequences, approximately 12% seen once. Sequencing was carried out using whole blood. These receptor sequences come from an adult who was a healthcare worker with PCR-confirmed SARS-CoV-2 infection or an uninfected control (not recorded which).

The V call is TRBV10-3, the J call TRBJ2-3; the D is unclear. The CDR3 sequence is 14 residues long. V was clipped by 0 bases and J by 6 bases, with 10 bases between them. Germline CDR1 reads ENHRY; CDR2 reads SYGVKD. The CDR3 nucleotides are TGTGCCATCAGTGAGTCTGTGCTACAGGATACGCAGTATTTT. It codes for CAISESVLQDTQYF.

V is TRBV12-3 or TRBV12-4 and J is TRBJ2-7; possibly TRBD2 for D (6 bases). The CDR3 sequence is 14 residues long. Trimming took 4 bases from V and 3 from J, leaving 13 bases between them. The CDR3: CASSYLEGRYEQYF. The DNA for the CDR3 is TGTGCCAGCAGTTACTTGGAGGGGCGCTACGAGCAGTACTTC.

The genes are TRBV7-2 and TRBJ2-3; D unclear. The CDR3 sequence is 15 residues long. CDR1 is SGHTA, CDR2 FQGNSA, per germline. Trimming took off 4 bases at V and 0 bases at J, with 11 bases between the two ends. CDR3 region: CASSSPRPSTDTQYF. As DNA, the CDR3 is TGTGCCAGCAGCTCTCCTCGCCCCAGCACAGATACGCAGTATTTT. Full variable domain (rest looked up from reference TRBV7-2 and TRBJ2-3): GAGVSQSPSNKVTEKGKDVELRCDPISGHTALYWYRQSLGQGLEFLIYFQGNSAPDKSGLPSDRFSAERTGGSVSTLTIQRTQQEDSAVYLCASSSPRPSTDTQYFGPGTRLTVL.

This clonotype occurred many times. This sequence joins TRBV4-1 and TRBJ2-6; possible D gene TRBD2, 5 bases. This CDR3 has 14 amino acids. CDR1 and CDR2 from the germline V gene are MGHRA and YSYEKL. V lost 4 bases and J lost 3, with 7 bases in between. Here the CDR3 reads CASSRGYGANVLTF. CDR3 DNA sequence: TGCGCCAGCAGCCGAGGGTATGGGGCCAACGTCCTGACTTTC.

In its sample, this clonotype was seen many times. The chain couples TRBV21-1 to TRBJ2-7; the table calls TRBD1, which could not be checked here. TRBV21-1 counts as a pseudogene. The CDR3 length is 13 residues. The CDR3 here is CARRDTLSYEQYF. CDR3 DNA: TGTGCCAGGCGGGACACATTATCCTACGAGCAGTACTTC.

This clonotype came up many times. The CDR3 DNA reads TGTGCCAGCAGCTTGCAGGGGGATTCACCCCTCCACTTT. Translated: CASSLQGDSPLHF. This chain connects TRBV7-2 to TRBJ1-6; 7 bases line up with TRBD1. The CDR3 has 13 amino acids. Looked up from germline, CDR1 is SGHTA and CDR2 is FQGNSA. Trimming took 3 bases from V and 8 from J; bases not matched to a gene: 1. The whole variable domain, filled in from reference TRBV7-2 and TRBJ1-6, reads GAGVSQSPSNKVTEKGKDVELRCDPISGHTALYWYRQSLGQGLEFLIYFQGNSAPDKSGLPSDRFSAERTGGSVSTLTIQRTQQEDSAVYLCASSLQGDSPLHFGNGTRLTVT.

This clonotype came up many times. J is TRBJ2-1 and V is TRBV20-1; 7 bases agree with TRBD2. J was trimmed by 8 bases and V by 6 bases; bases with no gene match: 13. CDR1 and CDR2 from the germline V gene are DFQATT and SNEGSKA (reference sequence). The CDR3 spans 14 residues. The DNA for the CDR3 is TGCAGTGCACCACAAGCGGGGAGGTATGATGAGCAGTTCTTC. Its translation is CSAPQAGRYDEQFF.

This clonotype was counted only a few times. The CDR3 sequence is CASSLGLAGGKQFF. The CDR3 DNA follows: TGTGCCAGCAGCTTAGGACTAGCGGGGGGGAAGCAGTTCTTC. The chain links TRBV7-2 to TRBJ2-1; 14 bases match TRBD2. The ends lost 1 base at V and 11 bases at J; junction bases unmatched: 1. CDR3 length equals 14 residues. The germline gives CDR1 SGHTA, CDR2 FQGNSA.

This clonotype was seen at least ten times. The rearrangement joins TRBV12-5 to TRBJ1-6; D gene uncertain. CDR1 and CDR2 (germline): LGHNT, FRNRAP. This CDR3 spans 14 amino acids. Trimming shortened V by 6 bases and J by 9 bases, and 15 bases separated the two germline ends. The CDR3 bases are TGTGCTAGTGGCCCGCCAGGTTCGAGTTCACCCCTCCACTTT. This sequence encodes CASGPPGSSSPLHF.

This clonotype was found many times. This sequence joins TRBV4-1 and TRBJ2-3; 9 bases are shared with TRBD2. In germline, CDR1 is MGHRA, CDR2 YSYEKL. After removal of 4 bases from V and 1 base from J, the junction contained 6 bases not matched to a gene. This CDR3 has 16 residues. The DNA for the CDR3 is TGCGCCAGCAGCCCCCTAATAGCGGGGGGCACAGATACGCAGTATTTT. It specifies CASSPLIAGGTDTQYF.

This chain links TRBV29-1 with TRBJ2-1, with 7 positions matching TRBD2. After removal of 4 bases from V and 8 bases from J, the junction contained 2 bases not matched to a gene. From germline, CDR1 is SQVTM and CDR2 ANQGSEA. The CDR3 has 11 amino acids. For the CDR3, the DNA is TGCAGCGTTGGGGAGGGCTATGAGCAGTTCTTC. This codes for CSVGEGYEQFF.

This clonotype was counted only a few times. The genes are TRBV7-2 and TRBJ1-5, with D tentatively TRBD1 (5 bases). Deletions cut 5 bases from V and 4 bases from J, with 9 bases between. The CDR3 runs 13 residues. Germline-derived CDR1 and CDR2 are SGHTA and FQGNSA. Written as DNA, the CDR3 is TGTGCCAGCAGCCCCCCAGGGAATCAGCCCCAGCATTTT. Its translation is CASSPPGNQPQHF.

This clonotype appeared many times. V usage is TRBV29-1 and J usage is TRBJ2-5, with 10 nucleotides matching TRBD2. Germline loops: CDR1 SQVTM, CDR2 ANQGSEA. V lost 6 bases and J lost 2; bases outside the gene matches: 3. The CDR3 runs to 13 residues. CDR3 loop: CSVGGLAQETQYF. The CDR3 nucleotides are TGCAGCGTGGGGGGACTAGCGCAAGAGACCCAGTACTTC.

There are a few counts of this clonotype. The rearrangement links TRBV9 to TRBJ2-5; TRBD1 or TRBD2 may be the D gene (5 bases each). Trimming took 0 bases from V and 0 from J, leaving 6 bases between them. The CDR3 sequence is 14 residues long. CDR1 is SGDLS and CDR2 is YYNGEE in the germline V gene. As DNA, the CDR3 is TGTGCCAGCAGCGTAGGGGGGTACCAAGAGACCCAGTACTTC. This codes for CASSVGGYQETQYF.

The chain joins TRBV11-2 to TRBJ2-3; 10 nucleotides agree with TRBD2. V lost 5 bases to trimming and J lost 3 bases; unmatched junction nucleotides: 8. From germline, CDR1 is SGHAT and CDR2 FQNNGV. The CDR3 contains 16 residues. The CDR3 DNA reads TGTGCCAGCAGCCCCGGACTAGCGGCGACTACAGATACGCAGTATTTT. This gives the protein CASSPGLAATTDTQYF.

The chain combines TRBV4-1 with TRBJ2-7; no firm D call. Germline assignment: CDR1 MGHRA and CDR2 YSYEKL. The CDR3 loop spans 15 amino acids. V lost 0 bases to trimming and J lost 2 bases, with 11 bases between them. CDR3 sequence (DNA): TGCGCCAGCAGCCAAGATCTATCGGCGGCCTACGAGCAGTACTTC. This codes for CASSQDLSAAYEQYF.